What follows are 10 T cell receptor beta chains derived from one specimen sequenced in a study of cytomegalovirus exposure and HLA in healthy donors. The PCR was carried out with 60 Vbeta primers and 13 Jbeta primers. This table comes from immunoSEQ multiplex PCR, and its TCRdb copy is limited to in-frame clones, with some not included. Of roughly 180,000 clones in the sample, approximately 9.5% were seen once. The specimen was PBMCs. These receptors all stem from a young woman in good health and CMV-seropositive.

The V gene is TRBV29-1, the J gene TRBJ2-1; perhaps TRBD2 as D (5 bases). Trimming removed 6 bases at V and 0 bases at J, with 15 bases between. The CDR3 contains 15 residues. Germline V gene data show CDR1 as SQVTM and CDR2 as ANQGSEA. CDR3 sequence reads: CSVGASFSSYNEQFF. CDR3 sequence (DNA): TGCAGCGTGGGAGCAAGCTTCAGCTCCTACAATGAGCAGTTCTTC.

The rearrangement uses TRBV4-1 and TRBJ2-7; 12 bases match TRBD2. Germline CDR1 MGHRA, CDR2 YSYEKL. With V trimmed by 4 bases and J by 4 bases, 5 bases remained unmatched. The CDR3 length is 15 residues. The CDR3 protein is CASSPGLAGRYEQYF. The CDR3 region has the DNA TGCGCCAGCAGCCCCGGACTAGCGGGAAGGTACGAGCAGTACTTC.

A few counts support this clone. This chain uses TRBV7-9 with TRBJ2-5; D unclear. There are 15 residues in the CDR3. The V gene's germline CDR1 is SEHNR and CDR2 FQNEAQ (reference sequence). The V end was cut by 5 bases, the J end by 3 bases, with 16 bases between. CDR3 DNA sequence: TGTGCCAGCAGCCGTACGCGGCAGTTAAAAGAGACCCAGTACTTC. Amino acid sequence: CASSRTRQLKETQYF.

Note on this clone: One end of the junction fails to match germline, which may point to a read error. At the DNA level, this CDR3 is encoded by other sequences in the same sample as well. The genes are TRBV6-5 and TRBJ2-7; the match to TRBD1 covers 9 bases. Germline values: CDR1 MNHEY, CDR2 SVGAGI. The CDR3 extends over 15 amino acids. CDR3 sequence (DNA): TGCGCCAGCAGTTTGGCAGGGACAGGGCCCTACGAGCAGTACTTC. It specifies CASSLAGTGPYEQYF.

The rearrangement links TRBV5-8 to TRBJ2-1; TRBD1 matches 10 bases. Germline CDR1 is SGHTS and CDR2 is YDEGEE. CDR3 size: 16 residues. J was trimmed by 1 base and V by 1 base; bases with no gene match: 2. The CDR3 reads CASSLSGQGSYNEQFF. The DNA of the CDR3 is TGTGCCAGCAGCTTGTCGGGACAGGGGTCCTACAATGAGCAGTTCTTC.

A few counts support this clone. The J gene is TRBJ2-7, the V gene TRBV2, with 7 bases that match TRBD1. Germline CDR1 and CDR2: SNHLY and FYNNEI. The junction had 8 bases not matched to a gene; V was cut back by 8 bases and J by 1 base. CDR3 length: 14 amino acids. The CDR3 loop is CASREGGSSYEQYF. Here the CDR3 DNA reads TGTGCCAGCCGGGAAGGGGGCAGTTCCTACGAGCAGTACTTC.

This clone has a handful of counts. The genes are TRBV10-1 and TRBJ2-1; 14 bases match TRBD2. This CDR3 has 16 residues. The V and J ends lost 4 bases and 7 bases, in that order; junction bases with no gene match: 6. CDR1 is WNHNN, CDR2 SYGVQD, per germline (reference sequence). The CDR3, as DNA: TGCGCCAGCAGTGGACTAGCGGGAGGGCGTAGAAATGAGCAGTTCTTC. Translated: CASSGLAGGRRNEQFF.

The chain recombines TRBV7-9 with TRBJ2-7; TRBD1 matches 8 bases. CDR1 SEHNR and CDR2 FQNEAQ come from the germline V gene (reference sequence). V gave up 5 bases and J gave up 5 bases; unmatched junction bases: 8. CDR3 length equals 14 residues. CDR3 DNA sequence: TGTGCCAGCAGCACCATTCAGGGGGCCCACGAGCAGTACTTC. Translated, it gives CASSTIQGAHEQYF.

The V call is TRBV5-5, the J call TRBJ1-2; D might be TRBD1 (5 bases). The CDR3 consists of 14 residues. Per the germline V gene, CDR1 is SGHKS and CDR2 is YYEKEE (reference sequence). The V end was cut by 3 bases, the J end by 4 bases, with 13 bases between. This chain's CDR3 is CASSSTGGGYGYTF. CDR3 coding DNA: TGTGCCAGCAGCTCCACGGGGGGGGGCTATGGCTACACCTTC.

V and J are TRBV7-9 and TRBJ1-1; D may be TRBD1 (6 bases). This CDR3 contains 11 residues. Deletions cut 6 bases from V and 10 bases from J, with 12 bases between. Germline V lookup: CDR1 SEHNR, CDR2 FQNEAQ (reference sequence). The CDR3 loop reads CASSPGAGAFF. For the CDR3, the DNA is TGTGCCAGCAGTCCAGGGGCGGGAGCTTTCTTT.